This T cell receptor beta chain was recovered during a study of blood T cells in healthy people across ages. Overall study context: There was about one barcoded beta molecule captured by template switching per two T cells.

A sample-barcoded 5' primer and a J-beta primer mix were used in a second PCR of roughly 6 to 11 cycles. TCRdb re-called the 5' RACE reads through MiXCR, storing one row per CDR3 protein. The sample holds about 780,000 distinct CDR3 sequences; around 25% are singletons and the top ten take 3%. Germline CDR1 reads GTSNPN; CDR2 reads SVGIG (reference sequence). V was cut by 6 bases and J by 6 bases, with 9 bases left in between. This CDR3 is 11 amino acids long. As to this clonotype: Its antigen is still unknown.

Study observations and caveats: Getting older went along with TCR beta diversity per million T cells dropping roughly linearly.

The individuals who served as donors were healthy Caucasians living in Russia, aged roughly 6 to 100. These data also featured in a second study, about T cells of mothers and their children. From that second work: The study sampled three healthy Caucasian mothers and their six children.

This TCR came from a boy younger than 18 in good health. V is TRBV30 and J is TRBJ2-1; no firm D call. The sequenced material came from blood. The CDR3 DNA reads as TGTGCCTGTCAAAAGGTCAATGAGCAGTTCTTC. Its translation: CACQKVNEQFF.